This TCR beta chain came from a study of cytomegalovirus exposure and HLA in healthy donors. In the study overall: There were about 85 million unique TCRs (from HLA-typed donors) in an early data release. Study conclusions and caveats: The study labeled roughly 160 TCR beta chains cytomegalovirus-associated.

The CDR3 is 14 residues long. Germline CDR1 and CDR2: SNHLY and FYNNEI. V was pared by 3 bases and J by 14 bases, with 15 bases of the junction left unmatched. A remark on this clone: Its matching antigen is unknown.

Amplification used 60 Vbeta primers and 13 Jbeta primers. Here immunoSEQ multiplex PCR was the method, and the copy in TCRdb shows in-frame clones only, minus some. The sample carries tens of thousands of clones, approximately 80% recorded once. This chain connects TRBV2 to TRBJ2-5; the match to TRBD2 covers 7 bases. The receptor was isolated from a woman aged 18-29 years in good health and CMV-seropositive. The sequenced sample consisted of PBMCs. This chain's CDR3 is CASSERLGRERFYF. CDR3 DNA: TGTGCCAGCAGTGAGAGGTTGGGGAGGGAACGATTCTACTTC.